What follows are 20 T cell receptor beta chains derived from one specimen sequenced in a study of blood T cell repertoires in COVID-19. Clones were read by immunoSEQ multiplex PCR, and TCRdb kept only the in-frame ones, dropping some. The sample includes 150,000 or so clones, less than 80% of them seen just once. Source material: peripheral blood. The receptors originated from a woman aged 80 or over with active or convalescent COVID-19.

V gene TRBV12-5 combines with J gene TRBJ2-2; 7 nucleotides align to TRBD1. Germline lookup yields CDR1 LGHNT and CDR2 FRNRAP. The junction had 1 base not matched to a gene; V was cut back by 1 base and J by 2 bases. This CDR3 has 15 residues. The CDR3 bases are TGTGCTAGTGGTTTGGGACAGGGAAACACCGGGGAGCTGTTTTTT. Translated, it gives CASGLGQGNTGELFF. The full variable domain, rest sourced from reference TRBV12-5 and TRBJ2-2, is DARVTQTPRHKVTEMGQEVTMRCQPILGHNTVFWYRQTMMQGLELLAYFRNRAPLDDSGMPKDRFSAEMPDATLATLKIQPSEPRDSAVYFCASGLGQGNTGELFFGEGSRLTVL.

The rearrangement joins TRBV5-1 to TRBJ1-2; TRBD1 matches at 8 bases. Germline CDR1 is SGHRS and CDR2 is YFSETQ. Losses at the gene ends were 4 bases for V and 3 bases for J; bases not matched to a gene: 5. The CDR3 spans 14 residues. The CDR3 nucleotides read TGCGCCAGCAGCCTAGGACAGGGCGACTATGGCTACACCTTC. It encodes CASSLGQGDYGYTF.

CDR3 protein: CSVRTGDTEAFF. CDR3 in DNA: TGCAGCGTGCGGACAGGGGACACTGAAGCTTTCTTT. The chain is built from TRBV29-1 and TRBJ1-1; 9 bases align to TRBD1. CDR3 size: 12 residues. V was clipped by 6 bases and J by 3 bases; unmatched bases: 2. Germline V gene data show CDR1 as SQVTM and CDR2 as ANQGSEA. Filled out from reference TRBV29-1 and TRBJ1-1, the complete variable domain reads SAVISQKPSRDICQRGTSLTIQCQVDSQVTMMFWYRQQPGQSLTLIATANQGSEATYESGFVIDKFPISRPNLTFSTLTVSNMSPEDSSIYLCSVRTGDTEAFFGQGTRLTVV.

This clone has just one count. The chain carries TRBV5-6 and TRBJ1-5, with D possibly TRBD1 on 5 matching bases. V lost 2 bases and J lost 0, with 12 bases in between. The CDR3 extends over 16 amino acids. Germline CDR1 and CDR2: SGHDT and YYEEEE. The CDR3 reads CASSFSGIGSNQPQHF. In DNA, the CDR3 is TGTGCCAGCAGCTTCTCAGGGATAGGTAGCAATCAGCCCCAGCATTTT. The entire variable domain, with the rest obtained from reference TRBV5-6 and TRBJ1-5, is as follows: DAGVTQSPTHLIKTRGQQVTLRCSPKSGHDTVSWYQQALGQGPQFIFQYYEEEERQRGNFPDRFSGHQFPNYSSELNVNALLLGDSALYLCASSFSGIGSNQPQHFGDGTRLSIL.

V and J are TRBV14 and TRBJ1-2; no reliable D call. V dropped 1 base and J dropped 2 bases, with 14 bases sitting between them. Germline CDR1 SGHDN, CDR2 FVKESK. CDR3 size: 16 residues. Written as DNA, the CDR3 is TGTGCCAGCAGCCAAGCAGGTCAACAGCAGAACTATGGCTACACCTTC. The encoded protein is CASSQAGQQQNYGYTF. Using reference TRBV14 and TRBJ1-2 for the parts outside the CDR3, the full variable domain is EAGVTQFPSHSVIEKGQTVTLRCDPISGHDNLYWYRRVMGKEIKFLLHFVKESKQDESGMPNNRFLAERTGGTYSTLKVQPAELEDSGVYFCASSQAGQQQNYGYTFGSGTRLTVV.

V gene TRBV4-2 combines with J gene TRBJ1-2, with unresolved D. Trimming shortened V by 0 bases and J by 0 bases, and 5 bases separated the two germline ends. Per germline, CDR1 LGHNA and CDR2 YNFKEQ. The CDR3 contains 14 residues. Here the CDR3 reads CASSQDLSNYGYTF. DNA of the CDR3: TGTGCCAGCAGCCAAGATCTTTCTAACTATGGCTACACCTTC.

The chain links TRBV6-2 or TRBV6-3 to TRBJ1-1; 10 bases map to TRBD1. The CDR3 consists of 17 residues. The germline CDR1 and CDR2 sequences are MNHEY and SVGEGT. The V gene end was trimmed by 0 bases and the J gene end by 3 bases; junction bases not matched to a gene: 7. CDR3 in DNA: TGTGCCAGCAGTTACTCCCGGGACAGGGGCGAGTACACTGAAGCTTTCTTT. It is translated as CASSYSRDRGEYTEAFF.

CDR3 sequence: CASSLGGTSYGYTF. DNA of the CDR3: TGTGCCAGCAGTTTAGGCGGGACCAGCTATGGCTACACCTTC. J is TRBJ1-2 and V is TRBV28, with D perhaps matching TRBD1 (5 bases). With 2 bases removed from V and 4 bases from J, the gap between germline ends came to 11 bases. Germline V gene data show CDR1 as MDHEN and CDR2 as SYDVKM. The CDR3 contains 14 residues.

The chain carries TRBV4-3 and TRBJ1-2, with D uncertain. Per the germline V gene, CDR1 is LGHNA and CDR2 is YSLEER. The CDR3 covers 13 residues. Trimming shortened V by 1 base and J by 7 bases, and 10 bases separated the two germline ends. The CDR3 sequence: CASSQAGILGYTF. CDR3 in DNA: TGCGCCAGCAGCCAAGCCGGGATCCTTGGCTACACCTTC.

V usage is TRBV7-3 and J usage is TRBJ1-1; 7 bases are a match to TRBD1. The CDR3 totals 14 residues. Germline V gene lookup returns CDR1 SGHTA and CDR2 FQGTGA. The J segment lost 2 bases and the V segment lost 5 bases, leaving 5 bases of the junction unmatched. CDR3 DNA sequence: TGTGCCAGCAGCCAGGGACAGTATAACACTGAAGCTTTCTTT. Protein: CASSQGQYNTEAFF.

The gene calls are TRBV19 and TRBJ1-5; 9 bases match TRBD1. The CDR3 has 15 residues. Germline V gene lookup returns CDR1 LNHDA and CDR2 SQIVND (reference sequence). V lost 7 bases and J lost 3; bases outside the gene matches: 7. The CDR3, as DNA: TGTGCCAGTACCGATGACAGGGGGGACAATCAGCCCCAGCATTTT. Its protein product is CASTDDRGDNQPQHF.

The chain employs TRBV19 and TRBJ2-5; TRBD2 agrees at 7 bases. CDR3 length equals 16 residues. Trimming at V came to 6 bases and at J to 1 base, leaving 11 bases not matched to a gene. CDR1 and CDR2 from the germline V gene are LNHDA and SQIVND (reference sequence). CDR3: CASRLTGTTSQETQYF. The CDR3 bases are TGTGCCAGTAGGCTGACCGGGACTACCTCCCAAGAGACCCAGTACTTC.

The CDR3 region is CASSFRSPLHF. The CDR3 coding sequence is TGTGCCAGCAGCTTTCGGTCACCCCTCCACTTT. The chain uses TRBV11-3 and TRBJ1-6; D unresolved. V lost 3 bases to trimming and J lost 10 bases, with 4 bases between them. CDR3 size: 11 residues. Per the germline V gene, CDR1 is SGHNT and CDR2 is YENEEA.

This clone was counted a few times. The chain joins TRBV5-1 to TRBJ1-4, with D possibly matching TRBD1 (6 bases). This CDR3 comprises 17 residues. The germline V and J ends were trimmed by 3 bases and 5 bases, with 20 bases remaining between them. Germline V gene data show CDR1 as SGHRS and CDR2 as YFSETQ. The CDR3 region is CASSSIPVQGSNEKLFF. The CDR3 DNA reads as TGCGCCAGCAGCTCTATCCCGGTACAGGGATCGAATGAAAAACTGTTTTTT. The full variable domain, in which reference TRBV5-1 and TRBJ1-4 provide the parts outside the CDR3, is KAGVTQTPRYLIKTRGQQVTLSCSPISGHRSVSWYQQTPGQGLQFLFEYFSETQRNKGNFPGRFSGRQFSNSRSEMNVSTLELGDSALYLCASSSIPVQGSNEKLFFGSGTQLSVL.

This clone was recorded only once. The chain joins TRBV12-3 or TRBV12-4 to TRBJ1-2, with a possible D match to TRBD1 (6 bases). The CDR3 is 13 amino acids. V lost 7 bases, J lost 2 bases, and 11 bases lay in between. The CDR3 DNA is TGTGCCAGCAACGGGCAGGGGAACTATGGCTACACCTTC. It codes for CASNGQGNYGYTF.

The chain has TRBV11-3 and TRBJ2-1; a weak D match, TRBD2 (5 bases). Germline values: CDR1 SGHNT, CDR2 YENEEA. The CDR3 extends over 15 amino acids. V dropped 0 bases and J dropped 5 bases, with 11 bases sitting between them. DNA of the CDR3: TGTGCCAGCAGCTTAGAGGCGGCCGGGGACAATGAGCAGTTCTTC. Protein product: CASSLEAAGDNEQFF.

The count of this clone is one. The gene calls are TRBV18 and TRBJ2-2, with D hard to call. V lost 2 bases, J lost 6 bases, and 13 bases lay in between. Germline CDR1 and CDR2: KGHSH and LQKENI. The CDR3 covers 15 residues. CDR3 in DNA: TGTGCCAGCTCACCAAGGAGTTTTCCTCCCGGGGAGCTGTTTTTT. It yields the protein CASSPRSFPPGELFF.

V usage is TRBV30 and J usage is TRBJ1-2, with D unclear. Per the germline V gene, CDR1 is GTSNPN and CDR2 is SVGIG (reference sequence). The CDR3 totals 17 residues. V was cut by 0 bases and J by 1 base, with 18 bases left in between. CDR3 residues: CAWSVLGGLWVNYGYTF. CDR3 DNA sequence: TGTGCCTGGAGTGTACTTGGAGGGCTCTGGGTTAACTATGGCTACACCTTC.

The CDR3 here is CASSLSQGEIYEQYF. The CDR3 nucleotides read TGTGCCAGTAGTTTGTCACAGGGGGAAATCTACGAGCAGTACTTC. V gene TRBV19 combines with J gene TRBJ2-7; 8 bases line up with TRBD1. Germline CDR1 is LNHDA and CDR2 is SQIVND (reference sequence). V gave up 5 bases and J gave up 3 bases; unmatched junction bases: 9. This CDR3 has 15 amino acids.

This clone was seen many times. The rearrangement links TRBV19 to TRBJ1-2, with 9 bases lining up with TRBD1. The CDR3 sequence is 14 residues long. Losses at the gene ends were 5 bases for V and 5 bases for J; bases not matched to a gene: 6. Germline V gene lookup returns CDR1 LNHDA and CDR2 SQIVND (reference sequence). The CDR3 coding sequence is TGTGCCAGTAGTTCCACAGGGGGCTTTTATGGCTACACCTTC. It specifies CASSSTGGFYGYTF.